The next 27 T cell receptor beta chains were all read from a single sample in a study of shared T cell receptors in the human thymus. Profiling relied on immunoSEQ multiplex PCR, and the TCRdb table lists in-frame clones only, not all of them. The repertoire holds 700,000 or so clones, with 80% to 90% as singletons. These data were likewise used in another study, on human thymus T cells.

Sequenced input: thymocytes. All receptors derive from a girl under three years old with a congenital heart defect.

V usage is TRBV19 and J usage is TRBJ1-5; D is undetermined. V was trimmed by 7 bases and J by 0 bases, leaving 13 bases between them. This CDR3 is built from 15 residues. The germline V gene encodes CDR1 LNHDA and CDR2 SQIVND (reference sequence). In DNA, the CDR3 is TGTGCCAGTAATCCCGGACGGGATAGCAATCAGCCCCAGCATTTT. Translation: CASNPGRDSNQPQHF.

V gene TRBV9 combines with J gene TRBJ1-6; no clear D gene. The CDR3 loop spans 12 amino acids. The V and J ends lost 1 base and 12 bases respectively, with 8 bases between them. Per germline, CDR1 SGDLS and CDR2 YYNGEE. The CDR3 loop is CASSVLAGPLHF. The CDR3 DNA reads TGTGCCAGCAGCGTACTGGCTGGACCCCTCCACTTT.

This chain uses TRBV2 with TRBJ2-3; 10 nucleotides align to TRBD2. V lost 8 bases to trimming and J lost 2 bases; unmatched junction nucleotides: 10. CDR3 length equals 16 residues. Germline assignment: CDR1 SNHLY and CDR2 FYNNEI. For the CDR3, the DNA is TGTGCCAGCGATTGGCTAGCGGGGGCGGACACAGATACGCAGTATTTT. Its translation: CASDWLAGADTDTQYF.

The V and J genes are TRBV14 and TRBJ1-1, with D maybe TRBD1 (6 bases). The ends were cut back, 0 bases at V and 1 base at J, with 21 bases in the middle. The CDR3 is 19 residues long. CDR1 is SGHDN, CDR2 FVKESK, per germline. The DNA of the CDR3 is TGTGCCAGCAGCCAAGATGAAACCGGCTACACAGGGAGGAACACTGAAGCTTTCTTT. Its protein product is CASSQDETGYTGRNTEAFF.

This chain links TRBV7-9 with TRBJ2-7; 8 bases are shared with TRBD1. The V and J ends lost 3 bases and 6 bases, in that order; junction bases with no gene match: 7. The CDR3 runs to 14 residues. Germline values: CDR1 SEHNR, CDR2 FQNEAQ (reference sequence). CDR3 DNA sequence: TGTGCCAGCAGCTTCCGGCCAGGGGGCTCCGAGCAGTACTTC. Translated: CASSFRPGGSEQYF.

The chain joins TRBV7-2 to TRBJ1-5; 7 positions agree with TRBD1. The germline V gene encodes CDR1 SGHTA and CDR2 FQGNSA. The CDR3 sequence is 16 residues long. Trimming at V came to 5 bases and at J to 2 bases, leaving 9 bases not matched to a gene. The chain's CDR3 is CASSPGTACCNQPQHF. The CDR3, as DNA: TGTGCCAGCAGCCCAGGGACAGCTTGTTGCAATCAGCCCCAGCATTTT. Combining the CDR3 with reference TRBV7-2 and TRBJ1-5 gives the whole variable domain GAGVSQSPSNKVTEKGKDVELRCDPISGHTALYWYRQSLGQGLEFLIYFQGNSAPDKSGLPSDRFSAERTGGSVSTLTIQRTQQEDSAVYLCASSPGTACCNQPQHFGDGTRLSIL.

The CDR3 nucleotides are TGTGCCAGCAGCTTGGGTGAGGGGGGGGCCTATGGCTACACCTTC. Amino acids: CASSLGEGGAYGYTF. This chain uses TRBV5-6 with TRBJ1-2, with D perhaps TRBD1 (6 bases). The germline V gene encodes CDR1 SGHDT and CDR2 YYEEEE. Trimming took 0 bases from V and 4 from J, leaving 13 bases between them. The CDR3 length is 15 residues.

The genes are TRBV6-1 and TRBJ2-7, with D unresolved. The germline V gene encodes CDR1 MNHNS and CDR2 SASEGT. The CDR3 is made up of 13 amino acids. V was clipped by 3 bases and J by 3 bases, with 9 bases between them. CDR3 nucleotide sequence: TGTGCCAGCAGTGACACACAGAGCTACGAGCAGTACTTC. Protein: CASSDTQSYEQYF.

DNA for the CDR3: TGTGCCAGCAGCTTTTGGCCACAGGGAGAAGACTATGGCTACACCTTC. This encodes CASSFWPQGEDYGYTF. The chain joins TRBV5-6 to TRBJ1-2; possible D gene TRBD1, 6 bases. CDR3 length: 16 amino acids. Trimming pared 2 bases from V and 3 bases from J, leaving 17 bases between. Germline V gene sequence: CDR1 SGHDT, CDR2 YYEEEE. Complete variable domain (other parts from reference TRBV5-6 and TRBJ1-2): DAGVTQSPTHLIKTRGQQVTLRCSPKSGHDTVSWYQQALGQGPQFIFQYYEEEERQRGNFPDRFSGHQFPNYSSELNVNALLLGDSALYLCASSFWPQGEDYGYTFGSGTRLTVV.

V and J are TRBV5-4 and TRBJ1-1; D is perhaps TRBD1 (6 bases). The CDR3 has 14 amino acids. CDR1 and CDR2 from the germline V gene are SGHNT and YYREEE (reference sequence). V was shortened by 0 bases and J by 3 bases, with 9 bases between the two germline ends. CDR3 residues: CASSLGPGDTEAFF. CDR3 in DNA: TGTGCCAGCAGCTTGGGGCCAGGGGACACTGAAGCTTTCTTT.

This clone occurred a few times. This chain connects TRBV6-1 to TRBJ2-5, with no clear D. Germline CDR1 reads MNHNS; CDR2 reads SASEGT. The CDR3 extends over 16 amino acids. The V gene lost 3 bases and the J gene lost 5 bases, with 19 bases spanning the gap. For the CDR3, the DNA is TGTGCCAGCAGTGAGACGAGGTCTAGGCCAGCTGAGACCCAGTACTTC. Protein product: CASSETRSRPAETQYF.

The rearrangement links TRBV25-1 to TRBJ1-6; 8 nucleotides agree with TRBD1. The CDR3 is made up of 15 amino acids. The germline gives CDR1 MGHDK, CDR2 SYGVNS. J lost 8 bases, V lost 4 bases, and 7 bases had no gene match. The CDR3 DNA reads TGTGCCAGCAGTGGACAGGGGTCTAATGATTCACCCCTCCACTTT. Translating it yields CASSGQGSNDSPLHF.

The V call is TRBV6-5, the J call TRBJ1-5, with TRBD1 matching over 9 bases. CDR1 MNHEY and CDR2 SVGAGI come from the germline V gene. The CDR3 spans 15 residues. The trim removed 8 bases at V and 7 bases at J, leaving 12 bases unmatched. The CDR3 DNA is TGTGCCAGCGGTAAAAACAGGGGGCCGGGGCAGCCCCAGCATTTT. This translates into CASGKNRGPGQPQHF.

This chain uses TRBV14 with TRBJ1-2; no firm D call. Trimming removed 0 bases from V and 8 bases from J, with 7 bases in between. The CDR3 contains 12 residues. Germline V CDR1 and CDR2: SGHDN, FVKESK. The CDR3 nucleotides are TGTGCCAGCAGCCAAGATCACGGGGGCTACACCTTC. It yields the protein CASSQDHGGYTF.

The chain links TRBV18 to TRBJ2-7; 11 bases are a match to TRBD1. This CDR3 region has 14 residues. Germline-derived CDR1 and CDR2 are KGHSH and LQKENI. The V and J ends lost 8 bases and 2 bases, in that order; junction bases with no gene match: 5. This CDR3 reads CASQPGQGAYEQYF. DNA of the CDR3: TGTGCCAGCCAGCCGGGACAGGGGGCCTACGAGCAGTACTTC. Looking up the rest from reference TRBV18 and TRBJ2-7 gives the full variable domain: NAGVMQNPRHLVRRRGQEARLRCSPMKGHSHVYWYRQLPEEGLKFMVYLQKENIIDESGMPKERFSAEFPKEGPSILRIQQVVRGDSAAYFCASQPGQGAYEQYFGPGTRLTVT.

As for this clone: Other DNA sequences in this specimen translate into the identical CDR3. The J gene is TRBJ2-7, the V gene TRBV9; 13 positions match TRBD2. The CDR3 is 15 amino acids. Germline V gives CDR1 SGDLS, CDR2 YYNGEE. The junction had 0 bases not matched to a gene; V was cut back by 0 bases and J by 3 bases. CDR3 amino acids: CASSVGTSGSYEQYF. The DNA for the CDR3 is TGTGCCAGCAGCGTAGGGACTAGCGGGAGCTACGAGCAGTACTTC.

The chain carries TRBV7-6 and TRBJ2-5; a weak D match, TRBD1 (5 bases). Germline CDR1 SGHVS, CDR2 FNYEAQ. The V end lost 4 bases, the J end lost 5 bases, and 29 bases lay between the germline ends. The length of the CDR3 is 19 residues. The CDR3 reads CASSSSFVRQGYSQETQYF. CDR3 nucleotides: TGTGCCAGCAGCTCCTCCTTTGTGCGGCAGGGCTACTCTCAGGAGACCCAGTACTTC.

The V and J genes are TRBV4-3 and TRBJ1-1; D is undetermined. This CDR3 spans 18 amino acids. The V and J ends lost 0 bases and 0 bases respectively, with 17 bases between them. The V gene's germline CDR1 is LGHNA and CDR2 YSLEER. The CDR3 region is CASSQDSGKHHLNTEAFF. In DNA form, the CDR3 reads TGCGCCAGCAGCCAAGATTCCGGGAAGCACCACTTGAACACTGAAGCTTTCTTT.

The V call is TRBV19, the J call TRBJ2-1; tentatively, D is TRBD1 (6 bases). CDR1 and CDR2 (germline): LNHDA, SQIVND (reference sequence). Trimming shortened V by 5 bases and J by 6 bases, and 11 bases separated the two germline ends. CDR3 length: 13 residues. The CDR3 reads CASSVPQGNEQFF. The CDR3 DNA sequence: TGTGCCAGTAGTGTCCCACAGGGCAATGAGCAGTTCTTC.

This chain uses TRBV5-4 with TRBJ2-3; TRBD1 might be the D (5 bases). V was trimmed by 4 bases and J by 0 bases, leaving 15 bases between them. The CDR3 totals 16 residues. CDR1 is SGHNT and CDR2 is YYREEE in the germline V gene (reference sequence). The CDR3 coding sequence is TGTGCCAGCAGCACCAGACAGAATCCAAGCACAGATACGCAGTATTTT. Residues: CASSTRQNPSTDTQYF.

The J gene is TRBJ1-3, the V gene TRBV19; no firm D call. Germline-derived CDR1 and CDR2 are LNHDA and SQIVND (reference sequence). The CDR3 extends over 17 amino acids. With 2 bases removed from V and 1 base from J, the gap between germline ends came to 15 bases. CDR3 sequence (DNA): TGTGCCAGTAGTATAACCGTCTGGCAATCTTCTGGAAACACCATATATTTT. This codes for CASSITVWQSSGNTIYF.

The chain couples TRBV14 to TRBJ2-1; 8 nucleotides match TRBD2. This CDR3 is built from 17 residues. CDR1 and CDR2 from the germline V gene are SGHDN and FVKESK. Trimming cost V 1 base and J 0 bases; bases outside gene matches: 5. The CDR3 sequence: CASSQAAGGPSYNEQFF. In DNA, the CDR3 is TGTGCCAGCAGCCAAGCTGCGGGGGGCCCCTCCTACAATGAGCAGTTCTTC.

The chain uses TRBV19 and TRBJ1-2; 9 positions match TRBD1. The CDR3 consists of 14 residues. Germline V gene lookup returns CDR1 LNHDA and CDR2 SQIVND (reference sequence). V trimming: 7 bases; J trimming: 8 bases; junction bases outside the gene matches: 11. CDR3 nucleotide sequence: TGTGCCAGTAATCCCCTACAGGGGGCTTCCGGCTACACCTTC. This gives the protein CASNPLQGASGYTF.

The rearrangement joins TRBV7-3 to TRBJ1-6, with D uncertain. This CDR3 has 13 amino acids. Germline-derived CDR1 and CDR2 are SGHTA and FQGTGA. V dropped 4 bases and J dropped 9 bases, with 10 bases sitting between them. CDR3 sequence reads: CASSSGLGSPLHF. Written as DNA, the CDR3 is TGTGCCAGCAGCTCCGGACTGGGTTCACCCCTCCACTTT.

This rearrangement joins TRBV6-6 to TRBJ1-1, with D perhaps matching TRBD1 (5 bases). Germline-derived CDR1 and CDR2 are MNHNY and SVGAGI (reference sequence). The CDR3 loop spans 15 amino acids. Deletions cut 6 bases from V and 5 bases from J, with 19 bases between. Here the CDR3 reads CASRNTPLKGTEAFF. CDR3 nucleotide sequence: TGTGCCAGCAGGAATACTCCCCTGAAGGGGACTGAAGCTTTCTTT.

This sequence joins TRBV4-1 and TRBJ1-2; 7 bases align to TRBD1. CDR1 and CDR2 (germline): MGHRA, YSYEKL. Germline trimming cut 1 base from V and 2 bases from J; bases unmatched to any gene: 19. CDR3 length: 20 amino acids. In DNA, the CDR3 is TGCGCCAGCAGCCAAGTTCCGGGCCGGACGGAAGGACAGGAGAACTATGGCTACACCTTC. This sequence encodes CASSQVPGRTEGQENYGYTF.

This sequence joins TRBV27 and TRBJ2-7, with D uncertain. Trimming took 2 bases from V and 3 from J, leaving 8 bases between them. The CDR3 covers 13 residues. Germline loops: CDR1 MNHEY, CDR2 SMNVEV (reference sequence). The CDR3 sequence is CASSLVYSYEQYF. CDR3 in DNA: TGTGCCAGCAGTTTAGTGTACAGCTACGAGCAGTACTTC.